Each of the 20 T cell receptor beta chains below was sequenced from the same sample in a study of blood T cell repertoires in COVID-19. Clones were read by immunoSEQ multiplex PCR, and TCRdb kept only the in-frame ones, dropping some. Among under 200,000 clones, around four fifths were seen once, and the ten largest hold roughly 8%. Input material: PBMCs or T cells enriched from blood (not recorded which). Receptors were obtained from a woman in her forties or fifties who had recovered from COVID-19.

J is TRBJ2-3 and V is TRBV5-1; 13 bases agree with TRBD2. The V and J ends lost 1 base and 1 base, in that order; junction bases with no gene match: 15. The CDR3 contains 21 residues. Per germline, CDR1 SGHRS and CDR2 YFSETQ. The CDR3, as DNA: TGCGCCAGCAGCTTGAATCTAGGGCTCACTAGCGGGAGGGCGGGCACAGATACGCAGTATTTT. Translated: CASSLNLGLTSGRAGTDTQYF.

This clone was counted a single time. This chain joins TRBV27 and TRBJ1-6; perhaps TRBD1 as D (5 bases). V gave up 3 bases and J gave up 9 bases, with 18 bases separating them. Germline loops: CDR1 MNHEY, CDR2 SMNVEV (reference sequence). The CDR3 has 16 amino acids. CDR3 nucleotide sequence: TGTGCCAGCAGTTTTTTGGGTCCAGGGCAGGGTTCACCCCTCCACTTT. This encodes CASSFLGPGQGSPLHF.

The chain uses TRBV6-5 and TRBJ2-2; D not resolved. The CDR3 extends over 10 amino acids. Trimming cost V 8 bases and J 7 bases, with 5 bases left between them. Germline V gene lookup returns CDR1 MNHEY and CDR2 SVGAGI. CDR3 sequence (DNA): TGTGCCAGCCCGGGCGGGGAGCTGTTTTTT. It codes for CASPGGELFF.

The chain combines TRBV29-1 with TRBJ1-2; no definite D call. Germline-derived CDR1 and CDR2 are SQVTM and ANQGSEA. This CDR3 comprises 12 residues. The V gene lost 5 bases and the J gene lost 3 bases, with 10 bases spanning the gap. CDR3 coding DNA: TGCAGCGTTCGAACCCGGGACTATGGCTACACCTTC. Protein sequence: CSVRTRDYGYTF.

This clone appeared a single time. The rearrangement uses TRBV12-3 or TRBV12-4 and TRBJ1-4, with 10 bases matching TRBD1. The CDR3 spans 13 residues. V trimming: 6 bases; J trimming: 6 bases; junction bases outside the gene matches: 1. The CDR3 DNA reads as TGTGCCAGCAGGACAGGGGGCGATGAAAAACTGTTTTTT. This encodes CASRTGGDEKLFF.

The chain is built from TRBV18 and TRBJ1-1; 9 bases map to TRBD1. Germline values: CDR1 KGHSH, CDR2 LQKENI. Unmatched junction bases numbered 5, after V lost 4 bases and J lost 11 bases. This CDR3 comprises 12 residues. In DNA, the CDR3 is TGTGCCAGCTCACGCGACAGGGGGAGTGCTTTCTTT. Protein product: CASSRDRGSAFF. Drawing the rest from reference TRBV18 and TRBJ1-1, the complete variable domain is NAGVMQNPRHLVRRRGQEARLRCSPMKGHSHVYWYRQLPEEGLKFMVYLQKENIIDESGMPKERFSAEFPKEGPSILRIQQVVRGDSAAYFCASSRDRGSAFFGQGTRLTVV.

The chain couples TRBV6-5 to TRBJ1-6, with 7 bases that match TRBD1. V lost 0 bases and J lost 6; bases outside the gene matches: 5. CDR3 length: 16 residues. Germline CDR1 and CDR2: MNHEY and SVGAGI. CDR3 residues: CASSYSTQGGNSPLHF. CDR3 DNA sequence: TGTGCCAGCAGTTACTCCACCCAGGGGGGTAATTCACCCCTCCACTTT.

The chain recombines TRBV9 with TRBJ2-7; no clear D gene. V lost 0 bases and J lost 1, with 8 bases in between. Germline values: CDR1 SGDLS, CDR2 YYNGEE. The CDR3 has 14 amino acids. The CDR3 sequence: CASSVGSLSYEQYF. CDR3 sequence (DNA): TGTGCCAGCAGCGTAGGGAGTTTGTCCTACGAGCAGTACTTC.

The J gene is TRBJ1-2, the V gene TRBV5-1; 8 nucleotides line up with TRBD1. CDR3 length: 14 residues. Germline CDR1 reads SGHRS; CDR2 reads YFSETQ. The J segment lost 4 bases and the V segment lost 5 bases, leaving 7 bases of the junction unmatched. CDR3 sequence: CASRADREVYGYTF. CDR3 nucleotides: TGCGCCAGCAGAGCGGACAGGGAGGTCTATGGCTACACCTTC.

The V call is TRBV19, the J call TRBJ1-5; D call uncertain. This CDR3 region has 16 residues. Trimming shortened V by 1 base and J by 1 base, and 11 bases separated the two germline ends. Germline assignment: CDR1 LNHDA and CDR2 SQIVND (reference sequence). Written as DNA, the CDR3 is TGTGCCAGTAGTATAGCCGGGATTGTAAGCAATCAGCCCCAGCATTTT. Amino acids: CASSIAGIVSNQPQHF.

This clone was counted between two and nine times. J is TRBJ1-3 and V is TRBV7-2; 7 nucleotides agree with TRBD1. This CDR3 spans 15 amino acids. V gave up 5 bases and J gave up 2 bases; unmatched junction bases: 6. Germline values: CDR1 SGHTA, CDR2 FQGNSA. CDR3: CASSLSTGTGNTIYF. The CDR3 DNA is TGTGCCAGCAGCCTCTCGACAGGGACTGGAAACACCATATATTTT.

The chain couples TRBV5-6 to TRBJ1-5; no definite D call. From germline, CDR1 is SGHDT and CDR2 YYEEEE. V lost 1 base to trimming and J lost 0 bases, with 11 bases between them. This CDR3 contains 16 residues. The CDR3 sequence: CASSLRGVVSNQPQHF. The CDR3 region has the DNA TGTGCCAGCAGCTTGCGCGGAGTTGTTAGCAATCAGCCCCAGCATTTT.

This chain links TRBV6-5 with TRBJ2-7, with D unclear. The germline V gene has CDR1 MNHEY and CDR2 SVGAGI. Trimming cost V 5 bases and J 4 bases, with 12 bases left between them. This CDR3 contains 13 residues. The CDR3 DNA reads TGTGCCAGCAGTCCGACGGGTGTGTACGAGCAGTACTTC. This sequence encodes CASSPTGVYEQYF.

The chain joins TRBV12-3 or TRBV12-4 to TRBJ2-7; D ambiguous. The CDR3 consists of 13 residues. V lost 8 bases and J 0 bases, leaving 11 bases between the germline ends. The CDR3 DNA sequence: TGTGCCAGCCAGACACACTCCTCCTACGAGCAGTACTTC. Translated: CASQTHSSYEQYF.

This clone turned up a few times. The chain employs TRBV7-3 and TRBJ1-3; D not resolved. Trimming removed 5 bases from V and 4 bases from J, with 15 bases in between. CDR1 is SGHTA and CDR2 is FQGTGA in the germline V gene. The length of the CDR3 is 15 residues. CDR3 residues: CASSPGGVAGNTIYF. CDR3 DNA: TGTGCCAGCAGCCCTGGAGGAGTGGCAGGAAACACCATATATTTT.

This sequence joins TRBV11-3 and TRBJ1-3; 7 bases are shared with TRBD1. The CDR3 spans 14 residues. Trimming at V came to 5 bases and at J to 4 bases, leaving 5 bases not matched to a gene. The germline V gene has CDR1 SGHNT and CDR2 YENEEA. CDR3 sequence (DNA): TGTGCCAGCAGCGTCTGGGGACAGGGAAACACCATATATTTT. Encoded protein: CASSVWGQGNTIYF.

V is TRBV7-9 and J is TRBJ2-1, with 9 bases fitting TRBD2. The trim removed 4 bases at V and 3 bases at J, leaving 10 bases unmatched. The CDR3 is 17 residues long. Germline V gives CDR1 SEHNR, CDR2 FQNEAQ (reference sequence). CDR3 nucleotides: TGTGCCAGCAGCTCCTCCTCAAGCGGGGGGAACTACAATGAGCAGTTCTTC. Its translation: CASSSSSSGGNYNEQFF.

The chain recombines TRBV24-1 with TRBJ1-5, with 8 bases lining up with TRBD1. From germline, CDR1 is KGHDR and CDR2 SFDVKD. The V gene end was trimmed by 9 bases and the J gene end by 2 bases; junction bases not matched to a gene: 11. CDR3 size: 16 residues. The CDR3 nucleotides are TGTGCCACCTTACCGACAGGGGACTATGGCAATCAGCCCCAGCATTTT. This codes for CATLPTGDYGNQPQHF.

This chain joins TRBV24-1 and TRBJ2-3; no reliable D call. The V and J ends lost 3 bases and 2 bases respectively, with 8 bases between them. The germline CDR1 and CDR2 sequences are KGHDR and SFDVKD. The CDR3 runs 14 residues. Written as DNA, the CDR3 is TGTGCCACCAGTGATCCGGGTGCCACAGATACGCAGTATTTT. Protein: CATSDPGATDTQYF.

This clone has only a few counts. The CDR3, as DNA: TGCGCCAGCAGCCAATATTGGACAGGGAGCTCCTATAATTCACCCCTCCACTTT. It codes for CASSQYWTGSSYNSPLHF. The chain is built from TRBV4-3 and TRBJ1-6; 8 bases map to TRBD1. The germline CDR1 and CDR2 sequences are LGHNA and YSLEER. The CDR3 loop spans 18 amino acids. V shed 2 bases, J shed 0 bases, and the junction held 6 bases outside the gene matches.